The 28 T cell receptor beta chains below come from one sample, sequenced in a study of blood T cells in healthy people across ages. Using a J-beta primer mix together with a sample-barcoded 5' primer, a second PCR was run for roughly 7 to 12 cycles. From the 5' RACE reads, TCRdb called clonotypes with MiXCR, one entry per CDR3 protein. The sample consists of about 800,000 distinct CDR3 sequences, just under 25% of them appearing once. These data were likewise used in another study, on T cells of mothers and their children.

The sequenced sample consisted of blood. The receptors derive from a boy aged 5 to 17 in good health.

There are a few counts of this clonotype. The gene calls are TRBV27 and TRBJ1-2; D gene uncertain. Trimming cost V 0 bases and J 3 bases, with 17 bases left between them. From germline, CDR1 is MNHEY and CDR2 SMNVEV (reference sequence). This CDR3 contains 17 residues. CDR3: CASSLSIFDTGYYGYTF. CDR3 nucleotides: TGTGCCAGCAGTTTATCGATTTTCGACACGGGGTACTATGGCTACACCTTC.

This clonotype was detected once. The J gene is TRBJ2-5, the V gene TRBV12-3 or TRBV12-4; weak D call: TRBD2 (5 bases). V was trimmed by 4 bases and J by 2 bases, leaving 8 bases between them. The CDR3 runs 13 residues. The CDR3 loop is CASSSWTQETQYF. The CDR3 DNA follows: TGTGCCAGCAGTTCCTGGACTCAAGAGACCCAGTACTTC.

This clonotype was picked up many times. This chain links TRBV6-4 with TRBJ2-1, with 9 bases that match TRBD2. The CDR3 extends over 15 amino acids. Germline lookup yields CDR1 MRHNA and CDR2 SNTAGT. The J segment lost 2 bases and the V segment lost 3 bases, leaving 2 bases of the junction unmatched. CDR3 sequence reads: CASSEAGGTYNEQFF. CDR3 nucleotide sequence: TGTGCCAGCAGTGAAGCGGGAGGAACCTACAATGAGCAGTTCTTC.

A few counts support this clonotype. This chain joins TRBV29-1 and TRBJ2-5; D may match TRBD1 or TRBD2 (6 bases each). V lost 3 bases to trimming and J lost 5 bases, with 13 bases between them. The CDR3 length is 13 residues. Germline CDR1 reads SQVTM; CDR2 reads ANQGSEA. The CDR3 sequence: CSVDPTGGETQYF. The CDR3 nucleotides read TGCAGCGTTGATCCGACAGGAGGGGAGACCCAGTACTTC.

The J gene is TRBJ2-6, the V gene TRBV20-1, with unresolved D. CDR1 and CDR2 from the germline V gene are DFQATT and SNEGSKA (reference sequence). The V end lost 6 bases, the J end lost 2 bases, and 8 bases lay between the germline ends. This CDR3 contains 13 residues. The CDR3 DNA reads TGCAGTGCCCCTAAGGCTGGGGCCAACGTCCTGACTTTC. Translation: CSAPKAGANVLTF.

This clonotype was counted between two and nine times. The rearrangement links TRBV7-9 to TRBJ2-5; TRBD1 is a possible D gene (6 bases). Trimming pared 5 bases from V and 4 bases from J, leaving 17 bases between. The length of the CDR3 is 15 residues. Germline assignment: CDR1 SEHNR and CDR2 FQNEAQ (reference sequence). In nucleotides, the CDR3 is TGTGCCAGCAGCCCATCAGGGGCAGGTGGAGAGACCCAGTACTTC. It encodes CASSPSGAGGETQYF.

The chain recombines TRBV6-1 with TRBJ1-4; D perhaps matches TRBD1 (5 bases). V was shortened by 7 bases and J by 6 bases, with 12 bases between the two germline ends. The CDR3 extends over 13 amino acids. Germline V gene data show CDR1 as MNHNS and CDR2 as SASEGT. The CDR3 here is CASIRGSYEKLFF. In DNA form, the CDR3 reads TGTGCCAGCATCCGGGGGTCTTATGAAAAACTGTTTTTT.

The gene calls are TRBV18 and TRBJ2-3, with a tentative D call TRBD1 (5 bases). The V gene's germline CDR1 is KGHSH and CDR2 LQKENI. The CDR3 contains 14 residues. V was trimmed by 3 bases and J by 1 base, leaving 8 bases between them. The CDR3 nucleotides are TGTGCCAGCTCACCGACAGCCCGCACAGATACGCAGTATTTT. Its protein product is CASSPTARTDTQYF.

This clonotype was detected only a few times. The rearrangement links TRBV6-6 to TRBJ1-6; 11 bases are shared with TRBD1. This CDR3 is built from 14 residues. Germline CDR1 MNHNY, CDR2 SVGAGI (reference sequence). V shed 6 bases and J 9 bases; nucleotides not matched to a gene: 4. The CDR3 reads CASSGTGGGSPLHF. Written as DNA, the CDR3 is TGTGCCAGCAGCGGGACAGGGGGTGGTTCACCCCTCCACTTT.

A few counts support this clonotype. The chain employs TRBV7-9 and TRBJ2-1, with 8 bases lining up with TRBD1. This CDR3 has 16 amino acids. V shed 6 bases and J 7 bases; nucleotides not matched to a gene: 14. In germline, CDR1 is SEHNR, CDR2 FQNEAQ (reference sequence). The DNA of the CDR3 is TGTGCCAGCAGTTCAAACCGGGACAGGATAATAAATGAGCAGTTCTTC. Translating gives CASSSNRDRIINEQFF.

The chain recombines TRBV6-5 with TRBJ2-2, with TRBD1 matching over 10 bases. The ends lost 4 bases at V and 7 bases at J; junction bases unmatched: 3. From germline, CDR1 is MNHEY and CDR2 SVGAGI. This CDR3 is 14 amino acids long. CDR3 region: CASSFGQGVGELFF. As DNA, the CDR3 is TGTGCCAGCAGTTTCGGACAGGGGGTCGGGGAGCTGTTTTTT.

This clonotype was recorded a few times. The CDR3 sequence: CASSSSRVGQGEKLFF. The CDR3 nucleotides are TGTGCCAGCAGCTCCTCCCGTGTGGGGCAAGGTGAAAAACTGTTTTTT. The rearrangement uses TRBV7-9 and TRBJ1-4, with D perhaps TRBD1 (5 bases). Germline V CDR1 and CDR2: SEHNR, FQNEAQ (reference sequence). This CDR3 is 16 amino acids long. Trimming pared 4 bases from V and 7 bases from J, leaving 19 bases between.

The rearrangement links TRBV3-1 to TRBJ2-7; the D call may be TRBD1 or TRBD2 (5 bases each). The CDR3 runs 13 residues. CDR1 LGHDT and CDR2 YNNKEL come from the germline V gene (reference sequence). V lost 7 bases to trimming and J lost 3 bases, with 13 bases between them. The CDR3 DNA is TGTGCCAGCACGGGGTGGGGGAGCTACGAGCAGTACTTC. This codes for CASTGWGSYEQYF.

This clonotype was found once. The genes are TRBV28 and TRBJ2-4, with TRBD1 matching over 9 bases. The CDR3 extends over 13 amino acids. The junction had 4 bases not matched to a gene; V was cut back by 5 bases and J by 8 bases. In germline, CDR1 is MDHEN, CDR2 SYDVKM. CDR3 nucleotides: TGTGCCAGCAGTCGGACAGGGGTGGACATTCAGTACTTC. Its translation is CASSRTGVDIQYF.

In its sample, this clonotype was seen many times. This chain uses TRBV29-1 with TRBJ2-7; tentatively, D is TRBD2 (5 bases). This CDR3 contains 13 residues. The germline gives CDR1 SQVTM, CDR2 ANQGSEA. V was cut by 6 bases and J by 6 bases, with 18 bases left in between. DNA for the CDR3: TGCAGCGTGTTTTCGGCTAGCAACCCCGAGCAGTACTTC. Its translation: CSVFSASNPEQYF.

There are a few counts of this clonotype. The gene calls are TRBV5-1 and TRBJ1-6, with a tentative D call TRBD1 (6 bases). Trimming took 0 bases from V and 5 from J, leaving 6 bases between them. Germline V lookup: CDR1 SGHRS, CDR2 YFSETQ. This CDR3 contains 14 residues. CDR3 bases: TGCGCCAGCAGCTTGGGACAGGATAATTCACCCCTCCACTTT. Its translation: CASSLGQDNSPLHF. The variable domain in full, completed from reference TRBV5-1 and TRBJ1-6, reads KAGVTQTPRYLIKTRGQQVTLSCSPISGHRSVSWYQQTPGQGLQFLFEYFSETQRNKGNFPGRFSGRQFSNSRSEMNVSTLELGDSALYLCASSLGQDNSPLHFGNGTRLTVT.

The chain joins TRBV28 to TRBJ1-1; no clear D gene. In germline, CDR1 is MDHEN, CDR2 SYDVKM. The CDR3 length is 15 residues. V shed 4 bases and J shed 4 bases, with 16 bases lying between them. CDR3 nucleotide sequence: TGTGCCAGCAGTTCATCCACTCCTTGGATCACTGAAGCTTTCTTT. It codes for CASSSSTPWITEAFF.

A note on this clonotype: The CDR3 ends on some other residue instead of the conserved phenylalanine or tryptophan, so this is likely a read error. The rearrangement joins TRBV6-5 to TRBJ2-5, with 12 bases aligning to TRBD2. The ends lost 5 bases at V and 5 bases at J; junction bases unmatched: 6. Germline V gene sequence: CDR1 MNHEY, CDR2 SVGAGI. The length of the CDR3 is 15 residues. CDR3 residues: CASSPGLAGTETQYI. The DNA for the CDR3 is TGTGCCAGCAGTCCCGGACTAGCGGGGACTGAGACCCAGTACATC.

This clonotype was seen only a few times. The genes are TRBV28 and TRBJ2-7; D gene uncertain. Trimming shortened V by 2 bases and J by 4 bases, and 15 bases separated the two germline ends. CDR3 length: 15 residues. CDR1 and CDR2 (germline): MDHEN, SYDVKM. CDR3 nucleotides: TGTGCCAGCAGTTTAGGTACGCCAGGCCTTTACGAGCAGTACTTC. The encoded protein is CASSLGTPGLYEQYF.

The chain combines TRBV5-1 with TRBJ2-5; D is ambiguous. CDR3 length: 14 amino acids. The germline gives CDR1 SGHRS, CDR2 YFSETQ. V gave up 4 bases and J gave up 0 bases, with 10 bases separating them. CDR3 DNA sequence: TGCGCCAGCAGCCATACCGGGTACCAAGAGACCCAGTACTTC. Protein product: CASSHTGYQETQYF.

This clonotype showed up just a few times. The chain joins TRBV12-3 or TRBV12-4 to TRBJ1-1; TRBD1 matches 8 bases. This CDR3 spans 11 amino acids. Losses at the gene ends were 6 bases for V and 9 bases for J; bases not matched to a gene: 3. The chain's CDR3 is CASRYRGKAFF. The CDR3 DNA reads TGTGCCAGCAGGTACAGGGGGAAAGCTTTCTTT.

The V gene is TRBV7-9, the J gene TRBJ2-5, with 11 bases lining up with TRBD2. Germline loops: CDR1 SEHNR, CDR2 FQNEAQ (reference sequence). CDR3 length equals 17 residues. Trimming removed 1 base from V and 5 bases from J; junction bases left unmatched: 9. The CDR3 coding sequence is TGTGCCAGCAGCTTAGTGCCACTAGCGGGAGCGGGGGAGACCCAGTACTTC. Its translation: CASSLVPLAGAGETQYF.

This clonotype was counted a few times. The rearrangement links TRBV29-1 to TRBJ2-7, with D perhaps matching TRBD1 (5 bases). Germline-derived CDR1 and CDR2 are SQVTM and ANQGSEA. The CDR3 is 12 amino acids. Deletions cut 4 bases from V and 7 bases from J, with 14 bases between. CDR3 bases: TGCAGCGTTGTTGGGGCCCCTGAGGAGCAGTACTTC. Translating gives CSVVGAPEEQYF.

This clonotype was recorded once. The chain recombines TRBV20-1 with TRBJ1-2; the D gene is possibly TRBD1 (5 bases). Per the germline V gene, CDR1 is DFQATT and CDR2 is SNEGSKA (reference sequence). V lost 2 bases and J 1 base, leaving 11 bases between the germline ends. CDR3 length equals 14 residues. CDR3 nucleotides: TGCAGTGCTAGACCAATGGACAATAACTATGGCTACACCTTC. It encodes CSARPMDNNYGYTF.

The J gene is TRBJ2-1, the V gene TRBV9; TRBD2 aligns across 7 bases. With V trimmed by 0 bases and J by 0 bases, 3 bases remained unmatched. CDR1 and CDR2 from the germline V gene are SGDLS and YYNGEE. CDR3 length: 16 residues. The CDR3 loop reads CASSVVGGSSYNEQFF. The CDR3 nucleotides read TGTGCCAGCAGCGTAGTCGGCGGGAGCTCCTACAATGAGCAGTTCTTC.

The CDR3 bases are TGCGCCAGCAGCTTCGGGGAGGTCTCCTACAATGAGCAGTTCTTC. This translates into CASSFGEVSYNEQFF. The genes are TRBV5-1 and TRBJ2-1; a possible D gene is TRBD2 (6 bases). The CDR3 is 15 residues long. Trimming removed 2 bases from V and 0 bases from J, with 9 bases in between. Per germline, CDR1 SGHRS and CDR2 YFSETQ. Full variable domain (rest looked up from reference TRBV5-1 and TRBJ2-1): KAGVTQTPRYLIKTRGQQVTLSCSPISGHRSVSWYQQTPGQGLQFLFEYFSETQRNKGNFPGRFSGRQFSNSRSEMNVSTLELGDSALYLCASSFGEVSYNEQFFGPGTRLTVL.

The chain is built from TRBV6-1 and TRBJ2-1; 11 bases are a match to TRBD2. Germline V CDR1 and CDR2: MNHNS, SASEGT. The CDR3 consists of 14 residues. V shed 4 bases, J shed 9 bases, and the junction held 5 bases outside the gene matches. CDR3 in DNA: TGTGCCAGCAGTGCGGGACTAGCGGTAACTGAGCAGTTCTTC. This translates into CASSAGLAVTEQFF.

The V and J genes are TRBV30 and TRBJ1-5; D is ambiguous. Germline CDR1 and CDR2: GTSNPN and SVGIG (reference sequence). V was pared by 2 bases and J by 1 base, with 9 bases between. The CDR3 runs 14 residues. CDR3 DNA sequence: TGTGCCTGGAGTATAACGGCGAGCAATCAGCCCCAGCATTTT. Residues: CAWSITASNQPQHF.